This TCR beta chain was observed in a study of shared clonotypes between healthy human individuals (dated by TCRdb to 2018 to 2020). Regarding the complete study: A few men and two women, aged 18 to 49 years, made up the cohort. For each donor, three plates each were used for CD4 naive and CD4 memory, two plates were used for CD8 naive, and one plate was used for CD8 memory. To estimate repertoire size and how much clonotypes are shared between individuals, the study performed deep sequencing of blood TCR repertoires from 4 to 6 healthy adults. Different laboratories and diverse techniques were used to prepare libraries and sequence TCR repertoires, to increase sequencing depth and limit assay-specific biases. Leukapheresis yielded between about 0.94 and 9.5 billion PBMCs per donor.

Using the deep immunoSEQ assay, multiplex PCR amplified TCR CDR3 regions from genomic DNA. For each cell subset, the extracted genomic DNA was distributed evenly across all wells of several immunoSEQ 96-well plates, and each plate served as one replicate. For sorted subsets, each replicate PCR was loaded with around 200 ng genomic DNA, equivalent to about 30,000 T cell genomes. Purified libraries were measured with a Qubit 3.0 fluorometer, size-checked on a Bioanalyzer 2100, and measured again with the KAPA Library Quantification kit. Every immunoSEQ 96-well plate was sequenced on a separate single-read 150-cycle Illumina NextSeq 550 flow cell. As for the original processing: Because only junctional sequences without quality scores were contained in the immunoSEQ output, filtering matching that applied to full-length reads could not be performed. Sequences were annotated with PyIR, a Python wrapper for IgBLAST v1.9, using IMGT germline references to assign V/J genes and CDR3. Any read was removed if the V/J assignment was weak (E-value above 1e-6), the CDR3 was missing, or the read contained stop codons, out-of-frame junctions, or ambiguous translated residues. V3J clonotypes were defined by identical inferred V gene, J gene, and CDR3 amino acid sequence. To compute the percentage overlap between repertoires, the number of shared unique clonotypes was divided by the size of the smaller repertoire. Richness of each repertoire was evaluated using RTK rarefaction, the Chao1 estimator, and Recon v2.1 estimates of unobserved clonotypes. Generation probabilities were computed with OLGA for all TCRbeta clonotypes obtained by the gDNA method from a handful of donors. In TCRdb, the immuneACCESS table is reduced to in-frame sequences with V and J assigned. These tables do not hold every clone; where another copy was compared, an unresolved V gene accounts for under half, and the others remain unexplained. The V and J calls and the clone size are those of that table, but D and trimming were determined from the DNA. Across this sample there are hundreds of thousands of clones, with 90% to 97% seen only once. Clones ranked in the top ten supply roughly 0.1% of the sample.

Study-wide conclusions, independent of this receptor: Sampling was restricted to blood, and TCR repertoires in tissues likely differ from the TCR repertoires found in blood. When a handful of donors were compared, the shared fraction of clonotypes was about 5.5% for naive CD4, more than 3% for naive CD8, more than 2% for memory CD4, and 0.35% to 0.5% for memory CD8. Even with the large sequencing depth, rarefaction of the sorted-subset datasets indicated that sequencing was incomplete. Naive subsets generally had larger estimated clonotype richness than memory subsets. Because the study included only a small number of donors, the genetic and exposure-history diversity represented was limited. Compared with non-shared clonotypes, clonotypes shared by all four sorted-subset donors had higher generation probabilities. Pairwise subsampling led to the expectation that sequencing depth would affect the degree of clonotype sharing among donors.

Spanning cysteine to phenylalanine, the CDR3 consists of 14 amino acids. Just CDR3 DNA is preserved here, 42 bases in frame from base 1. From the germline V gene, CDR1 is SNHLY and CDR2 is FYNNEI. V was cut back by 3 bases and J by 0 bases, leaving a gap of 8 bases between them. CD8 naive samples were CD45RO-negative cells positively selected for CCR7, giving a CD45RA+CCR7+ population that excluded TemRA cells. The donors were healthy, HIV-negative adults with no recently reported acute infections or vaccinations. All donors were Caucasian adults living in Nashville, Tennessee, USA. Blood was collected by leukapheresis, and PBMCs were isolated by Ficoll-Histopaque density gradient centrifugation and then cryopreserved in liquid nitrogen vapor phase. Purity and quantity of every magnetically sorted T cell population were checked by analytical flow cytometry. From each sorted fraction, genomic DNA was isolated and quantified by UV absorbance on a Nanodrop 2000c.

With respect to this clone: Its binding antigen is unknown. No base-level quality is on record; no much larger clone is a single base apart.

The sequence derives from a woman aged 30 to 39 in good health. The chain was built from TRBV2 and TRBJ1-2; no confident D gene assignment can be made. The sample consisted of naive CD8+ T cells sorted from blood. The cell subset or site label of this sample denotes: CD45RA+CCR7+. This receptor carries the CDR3 CASSDRVSNYGYTF. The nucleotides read TGTGCCAGCAGTGATAGGGTGTCTAACTATGGCTACACCTTC.